These 9 T cell receptor beta chains came from one sample sequenced in a study of post-analysis software for immune sequencing data (dated by TCRdb to the mid-2010s). Beyond this particular receptor, the publication reports: Four or five TRBV segments, including TRBV5-6, TRBV5-1 and TRBV20-1, were significantly more frequent in patients than controls.

Antigens of these TCRs are unknown. The library was generated by PCR. Sequenced on an Illumina HiSeq 2500. To reduce PCR and sequencing biases, unique molecular identifiers were incorporated into the TCR beta cDNA libraries. In-frame beta chains were kept once TCRdb had trimmed the public reads at Q25 with fastp and called clones with MiXCR. Each CDR3 protein gets just one entry, which takes the most common genes and DNA from the rows behind it. For this sample the table gives around 500,000 distinct CDR3 sequences, of which 30% to 40% were detected only once. The ten largest clonotypes hold about 5.6% of the sample. Material: blood. The receptors were sampled from a girl aged 2 to 17 with multiple sclerosis.

The chain recombines TRBV11-2 with TRBJ1-1; TRBD1 matches at 9 bases. The germline CDR1 and CDR2 sequences are SGHAT and FQNNGV. J was trimmed by 11 bases and V by 2 bases; bases with no gene match: 6. The CDR3 has 13 residues. CDR3 in amino acids: CASSLSGQGNAFF. The CDR3 bases are TGTGCCAGCAGCTTATCGGGACAGGGAAACGCTTTCTTT.

This clonotype came up a few times. The V gene is TRBV7-2, the J gene TRBJ1-5; perhaps TRBD1 as D (6 bases). V lost 1 base and J 0 bases, leaving 13 bases between the germline ends. The CDR3 is 17 residues long. Per germline, CDR1 SGHTA and CDR2 FQGNSA. CDR3 loop: CASSLVGTRNSNQPQHF. The CDR3 DNA reads TGTGCCAGCAGCTTAGTCGGGACAAGGAATAGCAATCAGCCCCAGCATTTT.

On this clonotype itself: Compared with germline, one end of the junction differs, possibly owing to a read error. The chain employs TRBV15 and TRBJ2-6, with D perhaps TRBD2 (6 bases). The CDR3 runs 13 residues. Per the germline V gene, CDR1 is LNHNV and CDR2 is YYDKDF (reference sequence). Here the CDR3 DNA reads TGTGCCACCCGGGACTCTGGGGCCAACGTCCGGACTTTC. Protein sequence: CATRDSGANVRTF.

This chain uses TRBV15 with TRBJ1-2, with a possible D match to TRBD1 (6 bases). The CDR3 contains 15 residues. CDR1 and CDR2 (germline): LNHNV, YYDKDF (reference sequence). V gave up 1 base and J gave up 4 bases, with 13 bases separating them. The CDR3 coding sequence is TGTGCCACCAGCAGAGGGGGAGGGGGAACCTATGGCTACACCTTC. This sequence encodes CATSRGGGGTYGYTF.

This chain joins TRBV28 and TRBJ2-5; TRBD1 aligns across 7 bases. V shed 6 bases, J shed 2 bases, and the junction held 6 bases outside the gene matches. Germline-derived CDR1 and CDR2 are MDHEN and SYDVKM. The CDR3 is 14 amino acids. CDR3 DNA sequence: TGTGCCAGCAGCGACCCGGGACAGCAAGAGACCCAGTACTTC. It encodes CASSDPGQQETQYF.

As regards this clonotype: At one end the junction does not follow the germline gene, possibly because of a read error. V is TRBV7-2 and J is TRBJ2-3; possible D gene TRBD2, 5 bases. This CDR3 has 13 amino acids. Germline CDR1 reads SGHTA; CDR2 reads FQGNSA. The DNA for the CDR3 is TGTGCCGGCAGCTCAAGCGGCGGGTTTACGCAGTATTTT. Translation gives CAGSSSGGFTQYF.

This clonotype was recorded only once. This sequence joins TRBV20-1 and TRBJ1-5; perhaps TRBD1 as D (5 bases). Trimming removed 3 bases from V and 0 bases from J, with 12 bases in between. This CDR3 comprises 15 residues. Germline-derived CDR1 and CDR2 are DFQATT and SNEGSKA (reference sequence). The CDR3 loop reads CSASSGIDSNQPQHF. In nucleotides, the CDR3 is TGCAGTGCTAGTTCAGGGATAGATAGCAATCAGCCCCAGCATTTT.

The chain is built from TRBV4-2 and TRBJ1-4, with D uncertain. The CDR3 has 14 amino acids. From germline, CDR1 is LGHNA and CDR2 YNFKEQ. Trimming stripped 1 base from V and 6 bases from J, with 9 bases between. Written as DNA, the CDR3 is TGTGCCAGCAGCCAAGGAGGGAATGATGAAAAACTGTTTTTT. Its translation is CASSQGGNDEKLFF.

The chain couples TRBV10-2 to TRBJ1-2, with TRBD1 identical over 8 bases. V was pared by 5 bases and J by 7 bases, with 15 bases of the junction left unmatched. This CDR3 spans 16 amino acids. Looked up from germline, CDR1 is WSHSY and CDR2 is SAAADI. This CDR3 is CASSSHKTDRGGGYTF. The CDR3 DNA reads TGCGCCAGCAGTTCGCATAAAACCGACAGGGGCGGTGGCTACACCTTC.